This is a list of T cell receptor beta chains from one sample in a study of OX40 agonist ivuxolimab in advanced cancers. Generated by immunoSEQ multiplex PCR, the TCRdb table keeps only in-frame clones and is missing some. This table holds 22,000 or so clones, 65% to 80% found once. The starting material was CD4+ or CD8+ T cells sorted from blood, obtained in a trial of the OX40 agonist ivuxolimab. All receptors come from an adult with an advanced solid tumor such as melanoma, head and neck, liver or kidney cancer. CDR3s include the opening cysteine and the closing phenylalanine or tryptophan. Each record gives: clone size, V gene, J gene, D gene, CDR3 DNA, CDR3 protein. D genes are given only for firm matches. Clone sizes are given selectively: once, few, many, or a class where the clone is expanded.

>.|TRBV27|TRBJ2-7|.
TGTGCCAGCACGTCGCTACCACAAAACGGCGAGCAGTACTTC
CASTSLPQNGEQYF
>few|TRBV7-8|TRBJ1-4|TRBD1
TGTGCCAGCAGCCCCGGACAGGGGGAAGAAAAACTGTTTTTT
CASSPGQGEEKLFF
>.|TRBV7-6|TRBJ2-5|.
TGTGCCAGCAGCTTAGGGACTCCCGGGGAGACCCAGTACTTC
CASSLGTPGETQYF
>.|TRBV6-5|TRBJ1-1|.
TGTGCCAGCAGTTACTTAGCGGATAGCCCGGACGAGGAAGCTTTCTTT
CASSYLADSPDEEAFF
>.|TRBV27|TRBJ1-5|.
TGTGCCAGCAGGGTGGGGGGGAGCAATCAGCCCCAGCATTTT
CASRVGGSNQPQHF
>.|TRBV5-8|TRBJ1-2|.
TGTGCCAGCAGCTTGGATTTGGGTCAGGTGTTATATGGCTACACCTTC
CASSLDLGQVLYGYTF
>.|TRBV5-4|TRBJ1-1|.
TGTGCCAGCACCCCCGGGACACGGAACACTGAAGCTTTCTTT
CASTPGTRNTEAFF
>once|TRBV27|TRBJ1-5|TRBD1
TGTGCCAGCAGTTTATCGGGGACAGGGTTTCAGCCCCAGCATTTT
CASSLSGTGFQPQHF
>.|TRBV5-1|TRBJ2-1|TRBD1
TGCGCCAGCAGCCCGGGGACAGGGGTAACCTACAATGAGCAGTTCTTC
CASSPGTGVTYNEQFF
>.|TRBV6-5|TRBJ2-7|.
TGTGCCAGCAGTTTCCCGGACATCTCCTACGAGCAGTACTTC
CASSFPDISYEQYF
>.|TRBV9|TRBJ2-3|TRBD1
TGTGCCAGCAGCGTACGGACAGGGCAGGGGGGAGATACGCAGTATTTT
CASSVRTGQGGDTQYF
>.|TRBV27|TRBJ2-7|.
TGTGCCAGCAGTGACGTGTACGAGCAGTACTTC
CASSDVYEQYF
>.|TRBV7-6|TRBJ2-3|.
TGTGCCAGCAGCTTATGGGGTCAGGGACTCGGAGATACGCAGTATTTT
CASSLWGQGLGDTQYF
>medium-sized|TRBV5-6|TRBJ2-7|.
TGTGCCAGCAGCTTGGGACAGATGTACGAGCAGTACTTC
CASSLGQMYEQYF
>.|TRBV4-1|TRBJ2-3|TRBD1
TGCGCCAGCAGCCGTAAAGGGACAGGAGGCGCAGATACGCAGTATTTT
CASSRKGTGGADTQYF
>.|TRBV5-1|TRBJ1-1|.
TGCGCCAGCAGCTTGGGGGGGACCTTGGGTTTCACTGAAGCTTTCTTT
CASSLGGTLGFTEAFF
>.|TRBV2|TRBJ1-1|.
TGTGCCAGCAGCGGGACAAATGAGCTAACTGAAGCTTTCTTT
CASSGTNELTEAFF
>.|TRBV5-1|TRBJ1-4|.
TGCGCCCGCCTCCAAGGTTTGGGTGAAAAACTGTTTTTT
CARLQGLGEKLFF
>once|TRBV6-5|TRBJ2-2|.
TGTGCCAGCAGTTACGAGGGTTTCACCGGGGAGCTGTTTTTT
CASSYEGFTGELFF
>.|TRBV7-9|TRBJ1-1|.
TGTGCCAGCAGCCGGGGACTCAGAGACTTCGACACTGAAGCTTTCTTT
CASSRGLRDFDTEAFF
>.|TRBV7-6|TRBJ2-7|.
TGTGCCAGCAGCTTAAAAGGCAGGGAACCCTACGAGCAGTACTTC
CASSLKGREPYEQYF
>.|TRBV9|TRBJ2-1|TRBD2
TGTGCCAGCAGCCCGCGGGAGCGTTGGCGGGATGAGCAGTTCTTC
CASSPRERWRDEQFF
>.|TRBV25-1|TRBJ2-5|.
TGTGCCAGCAGTGAATACAGGGGCGGAGAGACCCAGTACTTC
CASSEYRGGETQYF
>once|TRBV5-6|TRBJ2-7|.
TGTGCCAGCAGCGATGGACAGCGCGACGAGCAGTACTTC
CASSDGQRDEQYF
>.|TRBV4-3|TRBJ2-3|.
TGCGCCAGCAGCCCCGGAGGCGCAGATACGCAGTATTTT
CASSPGGADTQYF
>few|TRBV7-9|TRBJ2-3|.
TGTGCCAGCAGCGGGCGCCCTCCTAGCACAGATACGCAGTATTTT
CASSGRPPSTDTQYF
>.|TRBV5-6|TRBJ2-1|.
TGTGCCAGCAGCTTACATGCCTACAATGAGCAGTTCTTC
CASSLHAYNEQFF